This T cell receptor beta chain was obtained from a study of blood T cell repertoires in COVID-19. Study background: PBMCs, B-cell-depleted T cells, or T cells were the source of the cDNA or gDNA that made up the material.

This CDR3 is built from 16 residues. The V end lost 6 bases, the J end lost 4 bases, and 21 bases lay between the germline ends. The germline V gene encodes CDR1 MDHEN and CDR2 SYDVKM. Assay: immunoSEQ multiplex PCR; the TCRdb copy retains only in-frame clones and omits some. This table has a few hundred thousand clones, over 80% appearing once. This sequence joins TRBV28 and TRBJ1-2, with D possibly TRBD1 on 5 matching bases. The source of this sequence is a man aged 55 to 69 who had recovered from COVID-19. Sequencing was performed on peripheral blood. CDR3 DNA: TGTGCCAGCAGACCAGCCGGGACTCGAGGACTCTATGGCTACACCTTC. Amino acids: CASRPAGTRGLYGYTF.